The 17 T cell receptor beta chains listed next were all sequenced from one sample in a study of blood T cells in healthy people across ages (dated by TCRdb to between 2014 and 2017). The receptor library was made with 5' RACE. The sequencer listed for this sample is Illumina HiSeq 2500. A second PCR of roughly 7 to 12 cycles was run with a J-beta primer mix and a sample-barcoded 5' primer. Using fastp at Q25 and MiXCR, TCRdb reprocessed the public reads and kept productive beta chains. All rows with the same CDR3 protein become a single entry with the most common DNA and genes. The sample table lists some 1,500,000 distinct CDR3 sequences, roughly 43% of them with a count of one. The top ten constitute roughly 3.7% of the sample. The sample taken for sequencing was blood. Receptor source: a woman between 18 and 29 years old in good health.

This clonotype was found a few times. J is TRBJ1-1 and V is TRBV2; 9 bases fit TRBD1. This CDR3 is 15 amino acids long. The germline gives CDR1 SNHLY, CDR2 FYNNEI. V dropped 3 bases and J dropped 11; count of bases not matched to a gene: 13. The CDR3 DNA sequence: TGTGCCAGCAGTGAGATAGGACAGGGGCTTAAGGACGCTTTCTTT. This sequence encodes CASSEIGQGLKDAFF.

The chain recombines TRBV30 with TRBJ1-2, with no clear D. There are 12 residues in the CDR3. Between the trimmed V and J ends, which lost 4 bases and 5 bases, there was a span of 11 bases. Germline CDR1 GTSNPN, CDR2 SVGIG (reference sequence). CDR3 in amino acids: CAWTPLDYGYTF. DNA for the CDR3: TGTGCCTGGACCCCACTGGATTATGGCTACACCTTC.

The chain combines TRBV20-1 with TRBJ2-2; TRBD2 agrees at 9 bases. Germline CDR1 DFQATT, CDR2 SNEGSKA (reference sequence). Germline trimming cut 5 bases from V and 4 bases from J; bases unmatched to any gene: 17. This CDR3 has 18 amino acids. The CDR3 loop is CSASPAGGPAWSTGELFF. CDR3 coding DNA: TGCAGTGCTTCCCCAGCGGGAGGCCCTGCCTGGAGCACCGGGGAGCTGTTTTTT.

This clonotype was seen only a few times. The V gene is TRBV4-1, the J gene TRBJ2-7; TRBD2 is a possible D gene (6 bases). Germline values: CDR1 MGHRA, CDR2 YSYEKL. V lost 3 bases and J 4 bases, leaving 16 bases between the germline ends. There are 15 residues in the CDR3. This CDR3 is CASSQIAGKGYEQYF. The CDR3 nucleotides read TGCGCCAGCAGCCAGATCGCGGGGAAGGGTTACGAGCAGTACTTC.

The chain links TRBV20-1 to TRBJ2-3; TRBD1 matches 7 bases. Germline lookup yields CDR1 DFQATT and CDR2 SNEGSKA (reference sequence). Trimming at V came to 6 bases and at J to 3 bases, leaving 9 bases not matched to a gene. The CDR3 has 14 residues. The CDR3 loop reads CSATTGWVTDTQYF. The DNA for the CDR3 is TGCAGTGCAACGACAGGGTGGGTGACAGATACGCAGTATTTT.

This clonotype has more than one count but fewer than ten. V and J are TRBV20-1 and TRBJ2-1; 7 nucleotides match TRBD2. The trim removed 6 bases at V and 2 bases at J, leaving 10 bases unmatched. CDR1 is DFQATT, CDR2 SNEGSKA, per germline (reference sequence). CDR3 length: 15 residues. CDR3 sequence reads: CSALRAGDPYNEQFF. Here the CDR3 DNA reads TGCAGTGCCCTCCGGGCGGGGGATCCCTACAATGAGCAGTTCTTC.

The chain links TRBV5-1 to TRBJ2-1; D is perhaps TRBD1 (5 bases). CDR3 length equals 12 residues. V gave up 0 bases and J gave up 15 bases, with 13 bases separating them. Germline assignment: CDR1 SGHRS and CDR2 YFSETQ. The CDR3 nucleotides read TGCGCCAGCAGCTTGGCGTCAGGGAAGTCGTTCTTC. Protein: CASSLASGKSFF.

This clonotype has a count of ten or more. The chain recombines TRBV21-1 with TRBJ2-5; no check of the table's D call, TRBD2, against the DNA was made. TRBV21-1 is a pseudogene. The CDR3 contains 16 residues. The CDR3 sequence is CASSKEETSGTETQYF. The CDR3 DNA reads TGTGCCAGCAGCAAAGAGGAGACTAGCGGGACAGAGACCCAGTACTTC.

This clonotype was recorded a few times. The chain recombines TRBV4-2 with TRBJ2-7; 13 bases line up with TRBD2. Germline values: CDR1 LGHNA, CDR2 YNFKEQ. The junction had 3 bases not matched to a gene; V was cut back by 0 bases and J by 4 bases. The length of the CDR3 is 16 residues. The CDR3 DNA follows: TGTGCCAGCAGCCAAGATGGACTAGCGGGAGAGTACGAGCAGTACTTC. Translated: CASSQDGLAGEYEQYF.

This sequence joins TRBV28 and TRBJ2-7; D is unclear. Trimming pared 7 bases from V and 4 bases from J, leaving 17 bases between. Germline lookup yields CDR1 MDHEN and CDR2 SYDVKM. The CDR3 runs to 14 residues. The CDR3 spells CASTPSRILYEQYF. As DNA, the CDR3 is TGTGCCAGCACTCCGAGCAGAATTCTTTACGAGCAGTACTTC.

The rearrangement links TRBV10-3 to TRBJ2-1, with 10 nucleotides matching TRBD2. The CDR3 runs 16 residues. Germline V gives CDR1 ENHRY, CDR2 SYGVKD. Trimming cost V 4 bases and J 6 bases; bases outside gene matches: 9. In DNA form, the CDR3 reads TGTGCCATCAGTGGGGGAGGGACTAGCGTTGCCAATGAGCAGTTCTTC. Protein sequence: CAISGGGTSVANEQFF.

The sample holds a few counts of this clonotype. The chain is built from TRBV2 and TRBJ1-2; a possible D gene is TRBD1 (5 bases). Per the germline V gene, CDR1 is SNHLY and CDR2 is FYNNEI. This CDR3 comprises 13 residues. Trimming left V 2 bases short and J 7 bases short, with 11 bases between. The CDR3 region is CASSERQGGGYTF. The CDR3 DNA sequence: TGTGCCAGCAGTGAAAGGCAGGGCGGTGGCTACACCTTC.

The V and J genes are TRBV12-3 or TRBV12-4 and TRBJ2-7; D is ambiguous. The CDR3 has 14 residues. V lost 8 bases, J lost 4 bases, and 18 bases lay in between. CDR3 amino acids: CASGRTPDLYEQYF. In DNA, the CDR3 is TGTGCCAGCGGACGTACCCCTGATTTGTACGAGCAGTACTTC.

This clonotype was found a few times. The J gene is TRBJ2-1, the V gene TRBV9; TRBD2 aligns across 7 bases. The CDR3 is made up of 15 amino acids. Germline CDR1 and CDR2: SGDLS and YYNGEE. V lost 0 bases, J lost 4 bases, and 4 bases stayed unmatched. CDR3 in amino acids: CASSVVPSGYNEQFF. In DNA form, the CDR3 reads TGTGCCAGCAGCGTAGTACCTAGCGGTTACAATGAGCAGTTCTTC.

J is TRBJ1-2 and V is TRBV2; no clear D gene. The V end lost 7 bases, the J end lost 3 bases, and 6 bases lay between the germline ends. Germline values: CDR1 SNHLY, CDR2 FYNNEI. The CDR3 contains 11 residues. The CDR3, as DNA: TGTGCCAGCAAAGAGTACTATGGCTACACCTTC. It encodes CASKEYYGYTF.

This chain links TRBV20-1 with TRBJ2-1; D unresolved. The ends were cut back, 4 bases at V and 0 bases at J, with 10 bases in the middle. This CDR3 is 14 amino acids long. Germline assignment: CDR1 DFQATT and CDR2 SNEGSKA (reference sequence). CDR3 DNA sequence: TGCAGTGCTACTACCTCTAACTCCTACAATGAGCAGTTCTTC. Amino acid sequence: CSATTSNSYNEQFF.

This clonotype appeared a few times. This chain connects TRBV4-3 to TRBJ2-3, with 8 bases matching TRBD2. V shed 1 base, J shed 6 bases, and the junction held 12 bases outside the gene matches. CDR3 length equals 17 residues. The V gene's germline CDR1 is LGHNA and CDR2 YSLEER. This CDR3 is CASSQGRTGGPWDTQYF. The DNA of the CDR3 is TGCGCCAGCAGCCAAGGTCGAACGGGAGGGCCTTGGGATACGCAGTATTTT.